This T cell receptor (beta chain) is drawn from a study of beta chain features in type 1 diabetes. Study details: Fewer than 110 million sorted cells were examined across all samples. The study, taken as a whole, reports: Sampled from patients, naive, central memory and Treg TCRB repertoires appeared more similar than those sampled from healthy donors.

Isolation of CD4+ naive, central memory, regulatory and stem cell-like memory cells was achieved by sorting via CD45RO/CCR7/CD25/CD127/CD95/CD27. This clone was seen more than once but under ten times. Its antigen is not identified. The CDR3 contains 16 residues. Germline lookup yields CDR1 SGHNT and CDR2 YYREEE (reference sequence). The junction had 14 bases not matched to a gene; V was cut back by 4 bases and J by 5 bases. Expressed TCRB transcripts were sequenced because the isolated RNA had all been reverse transcribed beforehand. Each sample of naive, central memory or regulatory T cells had, on average, roughly 3.6 million reads. The data were produced by immunoSEQ multiplex PCR, yet TCRdb's version contains in-frame clones alone and is incomplete. The sample has roughly 610,000 clones; 15% are singletons.

V and J are TRBV5-4 and TRBJ2-7; 8 bases map to TRBD1. The sequencing input was naive CD4+ T cells from blood. This clonotype was obtained from a man in his late teens or twenties in good health. CDR3 amino acids: CASSQVSGQGLHEQYF. CDR3 DNA: TGTGCCAGCAGCCAAGTCTCCGGACAGGGTCTCCACGAGCAGTACTTC.